A selection of T cell receptor beta chains follows, all from one sample in a study of blood T cell repertoires in COVID-19. Clones were read by immunoSEQ multiplex PCR, and TCRdb kept only the in-frame ones, dropping some. The sample includes about 160,000 clones, around 85% of them seen just once. The sequencing sample was made of peripheral blood. The receptors here all came from a man aged 55 to 69 who had recovered from COVID-19. Both conserved end residues are part of each CDR3. A D gene is named only where the DNA matches it firmly.

v_call,d_call,j_call,cdr3_nt,cdr3_aa
TRBV7-3,.,TRBJ1-2,TGTGCCAGCAGTCAGGGTCCGAACTATGGCTACACCTTC,CASSQGPNYGYTF
TRBV19,.,TRBJ2-7,TGTGCCAGTAGTCAGGACAGCCCCTACGAGCAGTACTTC,CASSQDSPYEQYF
TRBV9,.,TRBJ2-2,TGTGCCAGCAGCGGAGTAGCAGGGCCTGGACAGAAGAACACCGGGGAGCTGTTTTTT,CASSGVAGPGQKNTGELFF
TRBV5-1,TRBD1,TRBJ2-7,TGCGCCAGCACTATTAGCCCGGACAGGGGTTACGAGCAGTACTTC,CASTISPDRGYEQYF
TRBV7-9,.,TRBJ1-3,TGTGCCAGCAGATCCGGGAGCTCTGGAAACACCATATATTTT,CASRSGSSGNTIYF
TRBV5-1,TRBD2,TRBJ2-7,TGCGCCAGCAGCTCCTCAGCGGGGGAGGCCTACGAGCAGTACTTC,CASSSSAGEAYEQYF
TRBV27,TRBD1,TRBJ2-2,TGTGCCAGCCAGGCTGAGAGGGACAGCGGGGAGCTGTTTTTT,CASQAERDSGELFF
TRBV30,TRBD1,TRBJ1-1,TGTGCCTGGAGTTACCTCGGACAGGCGAACACTGAAGCTTTCTTT,CAWSYLGQANTEAFF
TRBV6-5,.,TRBJ1-2,TGTGCCAGCAGTTGGGGGGGACAAGGGGCCGGCTACACCTTC,CASSWGGQGAGYTF
TRBV19,TRBD1,TRBJ1-1,TGTGCCAGTTCGGGACAGGTGAACACTGAAGCTTTCTTT,CASSGQVNTEAFF
TRBV12-3/TRBV12-4,.,TRBJ2-1,TGTGCCAGCAGTTTCGGTTCCTACAATGAGCAGTTCTTC,CASSFGSYNEQFF
TRBV5-6,.,TRBJ1-1,TGTGCCAGCAGCTTGGCTTACACAGGGTACATTGAAGCTTTCTTT,CASSLAYTGYIEAFF
TRBV13,TRBD1,TRBJ2-7,TGTGCCAGCAGCACGGGACAGGGGGCATACGAGCAGTACTTC,CASSTGQGAYEQYF
TRBV7-2,.,TRBJ2-7,TGTGCCAGCAGACCCGGTCAGGGGTTCTACGAGCAGTACTTC,CASRPGQGFYEQYF
TRBV6-5,.,TRBJ1-2,TGTGCCAGCAGTAATTCGGGACAAAACTATGGCTACACCTTC,CASSNSGQNYGYTF
TRBV6-4,.,TRBJ1-1,TGTGCCAGCAGTGACTCGCCTCGGGGGGGGACTGAAGCTTTCTTT,CASSDSPRGGTEAFF
TRBV5-4,.,TRBJ2-4,TGTGCCAGCAGCTTGGGGGGCGGACAACTAGCCAAAAACATTCAGTACTTC,CASSLGGGQLAKNIQYF
TRBV9,TRBD1,TRBJ2-7,TGTGCCAGCAGCGAGGACGCCGGGACAGCGAGCGAGCAGTACTTC,CASSEDAGTASEQYF
TRBV7-2,TRBD1,TRBJ1-2,TGTGCCAGCAGCGGACAGGGGGTTGGCTACACCTTC,CASSGQGVGYTF
TRBV6-5,.,TRBJ2-1,TGTGCCAGGGACAGACCCTACAATGAGCAGTTCTTC,CARDRPYNEQFF
TRBV14,.,TRBJ1-1,TGTGCCAGCAGCCAAGGACAGTACACTGAAGCTTTCTTT,CASSQGQYTEAFF
TRBV27,.,TRBJ1-1,TGTGCCAGCAGTACCTTCCTACGTACCACTGAAGCTTTCTTT,CASSTFLRTTEAFF